The T cell receptor beta chain under discussion was sequenced for a study of T cells in Graves' hyperthyroidism and ophthalmopathy. Of note for this clonotype: Its antigen is unidentified.

The CDR3 is 16 residues long. CDR1 and CDR2 from the germline V gene are SGHNT and YYREEE (reference sequence). With V trimmed by 2 bases and J by 2 bases, 5 bases remained unmatched. TCR beta CDR3 sequences were amplified from RNA transcripts. HTBI primers were used for first-round RT-PCR of the TCR CDR3. One entry per CDR3 protein results from TCRdb running MiXCR on the multiplex PCR reads. Of about 110,000 distinct CDR3 sequences detected, 15% to 20% appear once; the ten largest clones hold around 42%. Regarding the study as a whole: Ophthalmopathy cases were set apart from stable hyperthyroidism by a 13 V-J model. Appearing also in blood were most of the thyroid clonotypes expanded above 0.001.

No ophthalmopathy progression within 18 months constituted stable Graves' hyperthyroidism. The PBMCs had their origin in 10 ml of fresh peripheral blood. V is TRBV5-4 and J is TRBJ2-1; 9 positions agree with TRBD2. The receptor comes from a woman aged 45-60 years with Graves' hyperthyroidism. The source material was blood. The CDR3 nucleotides are TGTGCCAGCAGCTTCCCTAGCGGGAAAACCTACAATGAGCAGTTCTTC. This translates into CASSFPSGKTYNEQFF.